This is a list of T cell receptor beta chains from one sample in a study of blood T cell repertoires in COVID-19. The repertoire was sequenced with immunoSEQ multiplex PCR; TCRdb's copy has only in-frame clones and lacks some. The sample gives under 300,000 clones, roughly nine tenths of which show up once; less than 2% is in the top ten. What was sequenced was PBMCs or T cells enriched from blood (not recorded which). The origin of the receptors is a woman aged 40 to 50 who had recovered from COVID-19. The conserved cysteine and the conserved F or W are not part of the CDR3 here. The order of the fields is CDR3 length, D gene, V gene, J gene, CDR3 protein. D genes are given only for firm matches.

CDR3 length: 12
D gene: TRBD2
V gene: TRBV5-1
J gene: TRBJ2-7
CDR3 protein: ASTLGGQGYEQY

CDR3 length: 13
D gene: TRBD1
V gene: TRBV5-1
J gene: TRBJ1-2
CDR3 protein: ASSPTGGQGNGYT

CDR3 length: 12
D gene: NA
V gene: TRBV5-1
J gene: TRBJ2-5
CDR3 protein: ASSLDPSQETQY

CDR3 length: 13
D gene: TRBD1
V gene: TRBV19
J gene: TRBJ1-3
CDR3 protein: ASREQGFTGNTIY

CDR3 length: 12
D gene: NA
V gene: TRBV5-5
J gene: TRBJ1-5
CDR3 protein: ASSLVSAEQPQH

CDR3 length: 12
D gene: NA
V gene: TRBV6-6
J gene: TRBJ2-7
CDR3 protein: ASRTQGRAYEQY

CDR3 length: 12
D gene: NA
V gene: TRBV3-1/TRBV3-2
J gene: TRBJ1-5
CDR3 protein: ASSPVGGRQPQH

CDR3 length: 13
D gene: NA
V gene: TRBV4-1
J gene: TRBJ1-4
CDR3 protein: ASSHRYLKGEKLF

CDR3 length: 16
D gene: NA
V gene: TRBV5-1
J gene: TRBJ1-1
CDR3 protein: ASSLLGGRVRVNTEAF

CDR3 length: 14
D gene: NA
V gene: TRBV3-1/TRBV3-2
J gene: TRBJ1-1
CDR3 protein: ASSPRTPSKNTEAF

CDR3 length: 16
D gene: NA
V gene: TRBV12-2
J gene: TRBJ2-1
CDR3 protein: ASRSGLAFRETYNEQF

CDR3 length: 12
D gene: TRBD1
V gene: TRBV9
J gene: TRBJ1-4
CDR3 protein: ASSAGQGGEKLF

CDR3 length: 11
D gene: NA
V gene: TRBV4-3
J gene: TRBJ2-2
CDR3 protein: ASSPGGPGELF

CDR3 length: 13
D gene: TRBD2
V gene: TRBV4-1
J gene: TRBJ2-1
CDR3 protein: ASSQVGTITNEQF

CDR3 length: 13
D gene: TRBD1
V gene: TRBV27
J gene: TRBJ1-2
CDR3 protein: ASSFSGQAYYGYT

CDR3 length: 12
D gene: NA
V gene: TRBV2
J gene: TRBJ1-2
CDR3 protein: ASSEAPGGDGYT

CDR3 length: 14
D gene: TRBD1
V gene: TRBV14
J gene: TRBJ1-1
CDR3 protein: ASSSRQGNMNTEAF

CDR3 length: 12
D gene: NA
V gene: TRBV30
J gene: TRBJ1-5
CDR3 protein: AWNRDGGNQPQH

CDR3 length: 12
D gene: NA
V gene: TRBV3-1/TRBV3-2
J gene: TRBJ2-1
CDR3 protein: ASSPGTIYNEQF

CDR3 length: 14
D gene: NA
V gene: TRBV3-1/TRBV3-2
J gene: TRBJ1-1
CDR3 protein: ASSQGQQVRYTEAF